The present T cell receptor (beta chain) was sequenced within a study of T cell clones after liver transplantation. The protocol was immunoSEQ multiplex PCR, while the TCRdb copy is restricted to in-frame clones and leaves out a portion. The data contain about 76,000 clones, roughly 85% of them singletons. The source material was CD4+ T cells from blood, sampled at the 22-month timepoint. The sequence was obtained from a human patient who received a liver transplant. Certain T cells may be donor cells from the graft.

For the CDR3, the DNA is TGTGCCAGCAGCCGGGACCCCAGTACCGGGGAGCTGTTTTTT. Residues: CASSRDPSTGELFF. V usage is TRBV7-3 and J usage is TRBJ2-2; D possibly uses TRBD1 or TRBD2 (5 bases each). The CDR3 length is 14 residues. CDR1 is SGHTA and CDR2 is FQGTGA in the germline V gene. The V and J ends lost 5 bases and 5 bases respectively, with 12 bases between them.